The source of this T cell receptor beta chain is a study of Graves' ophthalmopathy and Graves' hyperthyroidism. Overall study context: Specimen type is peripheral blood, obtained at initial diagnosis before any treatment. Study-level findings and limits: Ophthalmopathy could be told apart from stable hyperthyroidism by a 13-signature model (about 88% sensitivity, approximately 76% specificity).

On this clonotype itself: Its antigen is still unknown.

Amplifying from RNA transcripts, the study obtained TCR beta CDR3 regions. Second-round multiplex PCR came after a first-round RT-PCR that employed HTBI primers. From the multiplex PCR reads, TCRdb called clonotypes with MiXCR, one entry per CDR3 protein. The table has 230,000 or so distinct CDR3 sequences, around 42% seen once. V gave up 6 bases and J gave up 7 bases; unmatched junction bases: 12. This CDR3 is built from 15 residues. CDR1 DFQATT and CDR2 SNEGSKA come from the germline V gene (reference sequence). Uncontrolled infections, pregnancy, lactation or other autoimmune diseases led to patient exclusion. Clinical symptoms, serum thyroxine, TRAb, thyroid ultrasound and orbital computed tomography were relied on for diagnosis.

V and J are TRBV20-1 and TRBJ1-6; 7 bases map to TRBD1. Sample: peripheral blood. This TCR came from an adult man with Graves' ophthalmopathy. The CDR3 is CSASSPGTVNSPLHF. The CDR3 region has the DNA TGCAGTGCCAGCAGCCCTGGGACAGTAAATTCACCCCTCCACTTT.